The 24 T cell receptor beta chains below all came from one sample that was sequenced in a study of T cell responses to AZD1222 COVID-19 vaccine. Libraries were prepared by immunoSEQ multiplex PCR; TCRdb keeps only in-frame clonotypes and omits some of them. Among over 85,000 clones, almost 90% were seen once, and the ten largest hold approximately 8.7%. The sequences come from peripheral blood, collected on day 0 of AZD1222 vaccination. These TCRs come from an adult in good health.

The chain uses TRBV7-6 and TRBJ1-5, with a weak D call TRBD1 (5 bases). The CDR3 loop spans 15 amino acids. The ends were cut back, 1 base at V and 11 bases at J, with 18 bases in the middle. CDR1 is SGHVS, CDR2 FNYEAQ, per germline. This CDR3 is CASSLGAQGPSTQHF. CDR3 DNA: TGTGCCAGCAGCTTAGGGGCGCAGGGCCCCTCAACCCAGCATTTT.

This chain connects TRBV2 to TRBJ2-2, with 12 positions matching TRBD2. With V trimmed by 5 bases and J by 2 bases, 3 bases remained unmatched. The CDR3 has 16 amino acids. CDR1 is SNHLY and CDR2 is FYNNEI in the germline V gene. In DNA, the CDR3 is TGTGCCAGCAGTCCTAGCGGGGGGGGTAACACCGGGGAGCTGTTTTTT. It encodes CASSPSGGGNTGELFF.

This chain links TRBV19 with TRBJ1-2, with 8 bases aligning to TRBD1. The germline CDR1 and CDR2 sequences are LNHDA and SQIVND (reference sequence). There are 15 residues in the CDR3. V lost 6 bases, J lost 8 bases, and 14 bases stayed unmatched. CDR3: CASSPTDRGSGGYTF. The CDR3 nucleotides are TGTGCCAGTAGCCCTACCGACAGGGGTTCAGGCGGCTACACCTTC. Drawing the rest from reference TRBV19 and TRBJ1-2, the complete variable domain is DGGITQSPKYLFRKEGQNVTLSCEQNLNHDAMYWYRQDPGQGLRLIYYSQIVNDFQKGDIAEGYSVSREKKESFPLTVTSAQKNPTAFYLCASSPTDRGSGGYTFGSGTRLTVV.

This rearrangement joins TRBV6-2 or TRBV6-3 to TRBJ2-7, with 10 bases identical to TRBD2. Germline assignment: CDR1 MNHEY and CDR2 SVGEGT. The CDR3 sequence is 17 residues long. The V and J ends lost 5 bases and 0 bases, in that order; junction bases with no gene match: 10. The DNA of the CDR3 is TGTGCCAGCAGTCAGGCTAGCGGGGGACCCAGCTCCTACGAGCAGTACTTC. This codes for CASSQASGGPSSYEQYF.

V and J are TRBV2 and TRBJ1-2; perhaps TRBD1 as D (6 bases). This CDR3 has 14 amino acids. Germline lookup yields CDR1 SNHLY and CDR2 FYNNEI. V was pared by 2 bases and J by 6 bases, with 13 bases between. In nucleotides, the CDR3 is TGTGCCAGCAGTGAAATGGGGGGCTTAGATGGCTACACCTTC. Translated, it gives CASSEMGGLDGYTF.

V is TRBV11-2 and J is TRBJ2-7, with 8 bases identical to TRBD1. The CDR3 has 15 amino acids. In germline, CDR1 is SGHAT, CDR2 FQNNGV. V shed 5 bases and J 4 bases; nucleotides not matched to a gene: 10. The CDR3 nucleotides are TGTGCCAGCAGCCCCCAACCGGACAGGGAATACGAGCAGTACTTC. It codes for CASSPQPDREYEQYF.

Here the CDR3 DNA reads TGCGCCAGCAGCCAAGTAATAGGCCCACTGGGCGAGCAGTACTTC. It yields the protein CASSQVIGPLGEQYF. This rearrangement joins TRBV4-3 to TRBJ2-7; D is ambiguous. The V gene's germline CDR1 is LGHNA and CDR2 YSLEER. Between the trimmed V and J ends, which lost 1 base and 6 bases, there was a span of 16 bases. The CDR3 runs to 15 residues.

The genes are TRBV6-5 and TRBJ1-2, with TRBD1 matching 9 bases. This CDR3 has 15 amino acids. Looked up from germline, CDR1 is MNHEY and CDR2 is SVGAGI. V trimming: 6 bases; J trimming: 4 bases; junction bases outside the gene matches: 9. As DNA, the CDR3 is TGTGCCAGCAGATCCGGGACAGGGATAGTCTATGGCTACACCTTC. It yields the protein CASRSGTGIVYGYTF.

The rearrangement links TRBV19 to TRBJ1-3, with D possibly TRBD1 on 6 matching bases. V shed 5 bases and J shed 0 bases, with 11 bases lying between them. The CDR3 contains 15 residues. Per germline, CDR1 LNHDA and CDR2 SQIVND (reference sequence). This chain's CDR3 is CASSRIGGSGNTIYF. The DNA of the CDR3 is TGTGCCAGTAGTCGCATAGGGGGCTCTGGAAACACCATATATTTT.

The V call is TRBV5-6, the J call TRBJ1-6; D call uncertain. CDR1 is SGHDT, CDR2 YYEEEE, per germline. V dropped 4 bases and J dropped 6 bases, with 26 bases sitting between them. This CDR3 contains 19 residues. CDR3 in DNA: TGTGCCAGCAGCGGAGGACTGGGGTCTCTAGTCGGAGTTAATTCACCCCTCCACTTT. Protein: CASSGGLGSLVGVNSPLHF.

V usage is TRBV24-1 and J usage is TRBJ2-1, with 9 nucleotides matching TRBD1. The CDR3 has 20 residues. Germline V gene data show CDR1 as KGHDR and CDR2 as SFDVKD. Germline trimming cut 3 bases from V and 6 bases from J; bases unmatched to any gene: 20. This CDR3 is CATSDPNNAQGQGRTNEQFF. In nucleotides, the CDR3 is TGTGCCACCAGTGATCCAAACAACGCTCAAGGACAGGGGCGAACCAATGAGCAGTTCTTC.

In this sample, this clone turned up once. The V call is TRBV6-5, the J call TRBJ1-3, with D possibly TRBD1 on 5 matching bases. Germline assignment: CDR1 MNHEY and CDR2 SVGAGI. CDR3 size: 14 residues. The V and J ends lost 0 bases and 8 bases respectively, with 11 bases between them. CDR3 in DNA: TGTGCCAGCAGTTACTCTGGGGGTGGTTACACCATATATTTT. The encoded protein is CASSYSGGGYTIYF.

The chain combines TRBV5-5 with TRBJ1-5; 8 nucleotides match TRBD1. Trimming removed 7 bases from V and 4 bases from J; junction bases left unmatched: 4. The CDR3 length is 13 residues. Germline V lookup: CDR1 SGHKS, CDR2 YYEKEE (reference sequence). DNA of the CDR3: TGTGCCAGCGGACAGGGCCAGAATCAGCCCCAGCATTTT. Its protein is CASGQGQNQPQHF. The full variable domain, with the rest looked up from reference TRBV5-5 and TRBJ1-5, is DAGVTQSPTHLIKTRGQQVTLRCSPISGHKSVSWYQQVLGQGPQFIFQYYEKEERGRGNFPDRFSARQFPNYSSELNVNALLLGDSALYLCASGQGQNQPQHFGDGTRLSIL.

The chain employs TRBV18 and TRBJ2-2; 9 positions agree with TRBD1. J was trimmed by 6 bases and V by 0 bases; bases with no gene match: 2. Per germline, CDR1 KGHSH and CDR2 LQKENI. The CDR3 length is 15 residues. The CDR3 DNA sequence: TGTGCCAGCTCACCACCGACAGGGGGGTCCGGGGAGCTGTTTTTT. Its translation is CASSPPTGGSGELFF.

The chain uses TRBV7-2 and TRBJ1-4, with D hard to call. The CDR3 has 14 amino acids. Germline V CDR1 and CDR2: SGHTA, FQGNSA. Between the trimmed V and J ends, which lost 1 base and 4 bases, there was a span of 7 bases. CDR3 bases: TGTGCCAGCAGCTTAGGCGGTGGTAATGAAAAACTGTTTTTT. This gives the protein CASSLGGGNEKLFF.

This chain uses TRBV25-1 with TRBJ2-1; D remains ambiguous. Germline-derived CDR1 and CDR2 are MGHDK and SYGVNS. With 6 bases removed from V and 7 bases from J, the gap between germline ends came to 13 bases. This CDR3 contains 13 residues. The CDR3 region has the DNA TGTGCCAGCAGGACGTCCCCTGGAAATGAGCAGTTCTTC. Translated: CASRTSPGNEQFF.

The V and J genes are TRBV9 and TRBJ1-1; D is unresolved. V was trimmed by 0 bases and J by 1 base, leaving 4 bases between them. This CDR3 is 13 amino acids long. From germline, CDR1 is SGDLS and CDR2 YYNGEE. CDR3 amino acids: CASSVVQNTEAFF. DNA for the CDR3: TGTGCCAGCAGCGTAGTTCAGAACACTGAAGCTTTCTTT.

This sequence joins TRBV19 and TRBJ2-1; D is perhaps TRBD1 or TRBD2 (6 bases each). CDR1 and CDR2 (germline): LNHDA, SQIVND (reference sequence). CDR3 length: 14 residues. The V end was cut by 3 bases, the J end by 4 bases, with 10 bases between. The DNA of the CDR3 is TGTGCCAGTAGTATTGGGGGGACATACAATGAGCAGTTCTTC. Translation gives CASSIGGTYNEQFF. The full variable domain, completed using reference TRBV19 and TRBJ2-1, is DGGITQSPKYLFRKEGQNVTLSCEQNLNHDAMYWYRQDPGQGLRLIYYSQIVNDFQKGDIAEGYSVSREKKESFPLTVTSAQKNPTAFYLCASSIGGTYNEQFFGPGTRLTVL.

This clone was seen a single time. CDR3: CASSYSPGSHNYGYTF. As DNA, the CDR3 is TGTGCCAGCAGTTACTCCCCGGGCAGCCATAACTATGGCTACACCTTC. V and J are TRBV6-5 and TRBJ1-2; D remains ambiguous. The length of the CDR3 is 16 residues. Trimming shortened V by 0 bases and J by 1 base, and 12 bases separated the two germline ends. The germline V gene has CDR1 MNHEY and CDR2 SVGAGI.

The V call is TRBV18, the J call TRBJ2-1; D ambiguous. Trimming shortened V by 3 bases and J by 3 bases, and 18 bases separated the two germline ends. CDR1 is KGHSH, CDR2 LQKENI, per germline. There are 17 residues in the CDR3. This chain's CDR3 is CASSPSLSQRIYNEQFF. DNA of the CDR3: TGTGCCAGCTCACCCTCCCTAAGTCAACGCATCTACAATGAGCAGTTCTTC.

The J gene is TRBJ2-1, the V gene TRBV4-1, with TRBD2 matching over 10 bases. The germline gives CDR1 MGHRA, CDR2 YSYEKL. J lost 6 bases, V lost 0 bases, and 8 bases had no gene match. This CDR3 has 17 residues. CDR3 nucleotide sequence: TGCGCCAGCAGCCAAGATTGGGGGGCTAGCGGGGGCAATGAGCAGTTCTTC. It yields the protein CASSQDWGASGGNEQFF.

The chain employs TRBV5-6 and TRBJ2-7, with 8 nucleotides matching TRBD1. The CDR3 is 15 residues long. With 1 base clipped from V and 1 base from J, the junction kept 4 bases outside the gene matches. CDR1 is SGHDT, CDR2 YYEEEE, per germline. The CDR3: CASSLKGTGSYEQYF. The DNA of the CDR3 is TGTGCCAGCAGCTTGAAGGGGACAGGTTCCTACGAGCAGTACTTC.

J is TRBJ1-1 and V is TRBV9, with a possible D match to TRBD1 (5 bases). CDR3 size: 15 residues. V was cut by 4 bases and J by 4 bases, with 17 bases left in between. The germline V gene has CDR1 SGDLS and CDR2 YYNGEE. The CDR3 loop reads CASSSRGGVITEAFF. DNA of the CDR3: TGTGCCAGCAGCTCCCGCGGGGGAGTAATCACTGAAGCTTTCTTT.

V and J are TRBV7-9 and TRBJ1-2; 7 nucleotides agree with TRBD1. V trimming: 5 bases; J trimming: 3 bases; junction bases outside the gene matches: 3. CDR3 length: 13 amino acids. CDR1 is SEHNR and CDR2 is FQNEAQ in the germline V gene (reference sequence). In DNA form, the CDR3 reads TGTGCCAGCAGCCCCGGACAGGACTATGGCTACACCTTC. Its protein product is CASSPGQDYGYTF.